The text below deals with one T cell receptor (beta chain). The record originates from a study of cytomegalovirus exposure and HLA in healthy donors. PCR amplification relied on 60 Vbeta primers (plus 13 Jbeta primers). Libraries were prepared by immunoSEQ multiplex PCR; TCRdb keeps only in-frame clonotypes and omits some of them. The data contain around 150,000 clones, roughly 80% of them singletons. The CDR3 contains 14 residues. In germline, CDR1 is SGHRS, CDR2 YFSETQ. The V gene end was trimmed by 1 base and the J gene end by 11 bases; junction bases not matched to a gene: 7. Material for sequencing was PBMCs. This chain joins TRBV5-1 and TRBJ1-1; 11 bases align to TRBD1. The sequence came from a woman in her forties in good health and CMV-seropositive. CDR3 in DNA: TGCGCCAGCAGCTTGACAAGGACAGGGGGCTGGGCTTTCTTT. It translates to CASSLTRTGGWAFF.